Below are 32 T cell receptor beta chains sequenced from a single sample in a study of breast tumors, draining lymph nodes, adjacent tissues. Breast cancer patients provided tissue from their axillary draining lymph nodes. Each CDR3 protein is one row after TCRdb ran MiXCR on the multiplex PCR reads. The sample lists approximately 100,000 distinct CDR3 sequences; 21% were seen once. The sequencing input was axillary lymph node tissue. The receptors were gathered from a female donor with breast cancer. Some clones in this sample may be carry-over from other donors' samples.

This CDR3 reads CATNPGLANTGELFF. In nucleotides, the CDR3 is TGTGCCACTAACCCGGGACTAGCTAACACCGGGGAGCTGTTTTTT. The genes are TRBV10-3 and TRBJ2-2; 9 bases agree with TRBD2. The germline V gene encodes CDR1 ENHRY and CDR2 SYGVKD. This CDR3 is built from 15 residues. Germline trimming cut 10 bases from V and 2 bases from J; bases unmatched to any gene: 8.

This clonotype was observed many times. V usage is TRBV19 and J usage is TRBJ1-2, with 7 nucleotides matching TRBD1. Germline trimming cut 6 bases from V and 5 bases from J; bases unmatched to any gene: 6. The germline V gene has CDR1 LNHDA and CDR2 SQIVND (reference sequence). CDR3 length: 13 amino acids. The CDR3 loop reads CASSRDSKYGYTF. The CDR3, as DNA: TGTGCCAGTAGCAGGGACAGCAAGTATGGCTACACCTTC.

This clonotype has ten or more counts. J is TRBJ2-3 and V is TRBV19, with D possibly being TRBD2 (5 bases). This CDR3 comprises 14 residues. Between the trimmed V and J ends, which lost 3 bases and 5 bases, there was a span of 12 bases. Germline CDR1 and CDR2: LNHDA and SQIVND (reference sequence). The CDR3 bases are TGTGCCAGTAGTATGCGAGCGGTGGGAGATACGCAGTATTTT. It specifies CASSMRAVGDTQYF.

In regard to this clonotype: A much more abundant neighbour one base away suggests this may be a read error. V gene TRBV30 combines with J gene TRBJ2-7; 7 nucleotides agree with TRBD2. Germline CDR1 reads GTSNPN; CDR2 reads SVGIG (reference sequence). This CDR3 spans 12 amino acids. DNA for the CDR3: TGTGCCTGGAGTCCCGGGGGGTACGAGCGGTACTTC. Translated, it gives CAWSPGGYERYF. Filled out from reference TRBV30 and TRBJ2-7, the complete variable domain reads SQTIHQWPATLVQPVGSPLSLECTVEGTSNPNLYWYRQAAGRGLQLLFYSVGIGQISSEVPQNLSASRPQDRQFILSSKKLLLSDSGFYLCAWSPGGYERYFGPGTRLTVT.

This clonotype was recorded at least ten times. This rearrangement joins TRBV7-9 to TRBJ2-1, with 12 bases fitting TRBD2. V lost 2 bases to trimming and J lost 16 bases; unmatched junction nucleotides: 6. The CDR3 loop spans 13 amino acids. Germline CDR1 SEHNR, CDR2 FQNEAQ (reference sequence). The DNA for the CDR3 is TGTGCCAGCAGCTTACTAGCGGGAGGGCCAGTCTTCTTC. Translating gives CASSLLAGGPVFF.

This clonotype came up many times. This chain joins TRBV7-8 and TRBJ2-7; weak D call: TRBD2 (5 bases). V lost 1 base to trimming and J lost 0 bases, with 10 bases between them. The CDR3 covers 15 residues. Germline assignment: CDR1 SGHVS and CDR2 FQNEAQ. CDR3 loop: CASSLEYEGSYEQYF. CDR3 coding DNA: TGTGCCAGCAGCTTAGAATACGAGGGCTCCTACGAGCAGTACTTC.

Worth noting for this clonotype: The conserved closing phenylalanine or tryptophan is absent in this CDR3, likely reflecting a read error. The gene calls are TRBV30 and TRBJ1-6; possibly TRBD1 for D (5 bases). This CDR3 spans 13 amino acids. The germline CDR1 and CDR2 sequences are GTSNPN and SVGIG (reference sequence). The V gene lost 1 base and the J gene lost 8 bases, with 9 bases spanning the gap. CDR3 amino acids: CAWSAGTDSPLHL. The CDR3 coding sequence is TGTGCCTGGAGTGCAGGGACGGATTCACCCCTCCACCTT.

In the case of this clonotype: Being one base from a much bigger clone, this may be a read error. The CDR3 DNA reads as TGTGCCAGCAGTGGAGCGGTTCGGTCAGGAACCTCCTACGAGCAGTACTTC. Translation: CASSGAVRSGTSYEQYF. The chain recombines TRBV2 with TRBJ2-7; D may be TRBD2 (5 bases). The length of the CDR3 is 17 residues. Germline V gives CDR1 SNHLY, CDR2 FYNNEI. Trimming took 4 bases from V and 0 from J, leaving 19 bases between them.

As to this clonotype: This may arise from a read error, as a much more abundant clone is one base away. The rearrangement joins TRBV24-1 to TRBJ1-5, with 7 bases lining up with TRBD1. CDR3 length: 12 residues. Germline trimming cut 8 bases from V and 4 bases from J; bases unmatched to any gene: 1. Germline CDR1 and CDR2: KGHDR and SFDVKD. As DNA, the CDR3 is TGTGCCACCAACAGGGGTAATCAGCCCCAGCATTTT. Translating gives CATNRGNQPQHF.

The sample holds a few counts of this clonotype. The J gene is TRBJ2-1, the V gene TRBV3-1; D remains unclear. The V gene's germline CDR1 is LGHDT and CDR2 YNNKEL (reference sequence). The ends were cut back, 0 bases at V and 0 bases at J, with 12 bases in the middle. The CDR3 has 17 amino acids. CDR3 bases: TGTGCCAGCAGCCAAGACCCCCAGCGAAGCTCCTACAATGAGCAGTTCTTC. It is translated as CASSQDPQRSSYNEQFF.

This clonotype was seen only a few times. The chain uses TRBV9 and TRBJ1-2; TRBD1 matches 10 bases. V was clipped by 1 base and J by 2 bases; unmatched bases: 2. This CDR3 is 15 amino acids long. Germline V gene lookup returns CDR1 SGDLS and CDR2 YYNGEE. The CDR3: CASSVRTGGNYGYTF. DNA for the CDR3: TGTGCCAGCAGCGTACGGACAGGGGGAAACTATGGCTACACCTTC. The variable domain in full, completed from reference TRBV9 and TRBJ1-2, reads DSGVTQTPKHLITATGQRVTLRCSPRSGDLSVYWYQQSLDQGLQFLIQYYNGEERAKGNILERFSAQQFPDLHSELNLSSLELGDSALYFCASSVRTGGNYGYTFGSGTRLTVV.

This clonotype was recorded at least ten times. The V call is TRBV19, the J call TRBJ1-6, with 8 bases matching TRBD1. CDR3 length equals 14 residues. Germline values: CDR1 LNHDA, CDR2 SQIVND (reference sequence). J lost 9 bases, V lost 3 bases, and 4 bases had no gene match. The CDR3 loop reads CASSISDRASPLHF. For the CDR3, the DNA is TGTGCCAGTAGTATTTCGGACAGGGCTTCACCCCTCCACTTT.

The table lists this clonotype with many counts. J is TRBJ2-2 and V is TRBV5-1; the D gene is possibly TRBD1 (6 bases). CDR1 is SGHRS, CDR2 YFSETQ, per germline. The CDR3 contains 16 residues. The V gene lost 0 bases and the J gene lost 6 bases, with 15 bases spanning the gap. The CDR3 here is CASSLENRDIPGELFF. As DNA, the CDR3 is TGCGCCAGCAGCTTGGAAAACCGGGACATCCCCGGGGAGCTGTTTTTT.

This clonotype came up many times. V is TRBV9 and J is TRBJ2-3; D perhaps matches TRBD2 (6 bases). The V gene lost 0 bases and the J gene lost 5 bases, with 19 bases spanning the gap. In germline, CDR1 is SGDLS, CDR2 YYNGEE. The CDR3 length is 17 residues. DNA for the CDR3: TGTGCCAGCAGCGTAGTTGGTGGGACTTGGTCGGTAGATACGCAGTATTTT. The encoded protein is CASSVVGGTWSVDTQYF.

This clonotype was observed at least ten times. This rearrangement joins TRBV4-1 to TRBJ2-7; D unresolved. Germline loops: CDR1 MGHRA, CDR2 YSYEKL. Trimming took 1 base from V and 5 from J, leaving 12 bases between them. The CDR3 is 14 residues long. The CDR3 DNA follows: TGCGCCAGCAGCCAAGGGCCTCATGGGGACGAGCAGTACTTC. It is translated as CASSQGPHGDEQYF.

This clonotype was seen ten or more times. The gene calls are TRBV6-5 and TRBJ2-5; D perhaps matches TRBD1 (6 bases). The germline V and J ends were trimmed by 2 bases and 5 bases, with 9 bases remaining between them. Germline CDR1 and CDR2: MNHEY and SVGAGI. CDR3 length: 13 residues. The DNA of the CDR3 is TGTGCCAGCAGTTACGAGAGGGGGGAGACCCAGTACTTC. The encoded protein is CASSYERGETQYF.

At least ten counts were recorded for this clonotype. The rearrangement joins TRBV5-1 to TRBJ1-6; D unresolved. Trimming took off 4 bases at V and 1 base at J, with 12 bases between the two ends. Germline V lookup: CDR1 SGHRS, CDR2 YFSETQ. The CDR3 is 16 amino acids. CDR3 loop: CASSPGGRSYNSPLHF. In DNA, the CDR3 is TGCGCCAGCAGCCCGGGCGGAAGATCCTATAATTCACCCCTCCACTTT.

As concerns this clonotype: A much larger clone lies one base from this, so it may be a read error. The chain joins TRBV29-1 to TRBJ2-1; TRBD1 aligns across 7 bases. Germline V gene sequence: CDR1 SQVTM, CDR2 ANQGSEA. The CDR3 spans 12 residues. After removal of 6 bases from V and 10 bases from J, the junction contained 9 bases not matched to a gene. The CDR3 sequence: CSVRKGAREQFF. CDR3 DNA: TGCAGCGTCAGGAAGGGGGCTAGGGAGCAGTTCTTC.

For this clonotype: A junction boundary mismatches the germline segment, possibly from a read error. This sequence joins TRBV10-1 and TRBJ1-5; tentative D call: TRBD1 (5 bases). Germline V lookup: CDR1 WNHNN, CDR2 SYGVQD (reference sequence). The CDR3 length is 18 residues. The CDR3 here is CASSETDGGHLSNLPQHF. In DNA form, the CDR3 reads TGCGCCAGCAGTGAGACAGATGGAGGACATCTTAGTAATCTGCCCCAGCATTTT.

This clonotype was picked up many times. The chain employs TRBV4-1 and TRBJ1-2, with D unresolved. This CDR3 is built from 14 residues. The germline V gene encodes CDR1 MGHRA and CDR2 YSYEKL. Trimming removed 7 bases from V and 2 bases from J, with 14 bases in between. The DNA for the CDR3 is TGCGCCAGCACCGCGGACGGTACCAACTATGGCTACACCTTC. Protein sequence: CASTADGTNYGYTF.

This clonotype was counted ten times or more. V usage is TRBV4-1 and J usage is TRBJ2-1; a possible D gene is TRBD2 (5 bases). The CDR3 runs to 13 residues. V was cut by 0 bases and J by 12 bases, with 12 bases left in between. Germline V gives CDR1 MGHRA, CDR2 YSYEKL. This CDR3 reads CASSQEEGSRQFF. In DNA, the CDR3 is TGCGCCAGCAGCCAAGAAGAAGGGAGTAGGCAGTTCTTC.

This clonotype was counted between two and nine times. The chain uses TRBV29-1 and TRBJ1-1; weak D call: TRBD1 (6 bases). Germline V gene data show CDR1 as SQVTM and CDR2 as ANQGSEA. Trimming removed 3 bases at V and 7 bases at J, with 18 bases between. The CDR3 is 14 amino acids. The CDR3 loop reads CSVDGGGSRVEAFF. The CDR3 nucleotides are TGCAGCGTTGATGGTGGGGGCTCTAGGGTTGAAGCTTTCTTT.

This clonotype has ten or more counts. The rearrangement links TRBV6-4 to TRBJ1-6; TRBD1 is a possible D gene (6 bases). This CDR3 has 14 residues. Germline V gives CDR1 MRHNA, CDR2 SNTAGT. V was cut by 2 bases and J by 7 bases, with 9 bases left in between. The CDR3 reads CASSDGGQNSPLHF. The CDR3 DNA follows: TGTGCCAGCAGTGACGGGGGGCAGAATTCACCCCTCCACTTT.

This clonotype was seen repeatedly, ten times or more. The chain employs TRBV7-2 and TRBJ2-7, with TRBD1 matching 9 bases. The V gene's germline CDR1 is SGHTA and CDR2 FQGNSA. This CDR3 comprises 16 residues. The V and J ends lost 1 base and 4 bases, in that order; junction bases with no gene match: 8. This chain's CDR3 is CASSLGSTGGVYEQYF. The DNA of the CDR3 is TGTGCCAGCAGCTTAGGATCAACAGGGGGCGTGTACGAGCAGTACTTC.

This clonotype was recorded at least ten times. The chain recombines TRBV5-6 with TRBJ2-7; D is uncertain. This CDR3 is 14 amino acids long. Germline V gene sequence: CDR1 SGHDT, CDR2 YYEEEE. V lost 4 bases and J 3 bases, leaving 14 bases between the germline ends. CDR3 residues: CASSTGLRRYEQYF. CDR3 nucleotides: TGTGCCAGCAGCACCGGGTTGAGGCGCTACGAGCAGTACTTC.

This clonotype appeared many times. V is TRBV2 and J is TRBJ2-7, with D hard to call. The CDR3 has 12 amino acids. The germline V and J ends were trimmed by 7 bases and 2 bases, with 9 bases remaining between them. Germline loops: CDR1 SNHLY, CDR2 FYNNEI. CDR3 DNA: TGTGCCAGCAAATTGGAGACCTACGAGCAGTACTTC. This translates into CASKLETYEQYF. The whole variable domain, filled in from reference TRBV2 and TRBJ2-7, reads EPEVTQTPSHQVTQMGQEVILRCVPISNHLYFYWYRQILGQKVEFLVSFYNNEISEKSEIFDDQFSVERPDGSNFTLKIRSTKLEDSAMYFCASKLETYEQYFGPGTRLTVT.

This clonotype has at least ten counts. The rearrangement uses TRBV6-5 and TRBJ2-1; 7 bases agree with TRBD1. CDR3 length equals 13 residues. Trimming cost V 8 bases and J 7 bases; bases outside gene matches: 8. Germline V CDR1 and CDR2: MNHEY, SVGAGI. Here the CDR3 reads CASGQVLRNEQFF. Here the CDR3 DNA reads TGTGCCAGCGGACAGGTATTAAGGAATGAGCAGTTCTTC.

This clonotype occurred many times. V is TRBV7-3 and J is TRBJ1-2; TRBD1 matches at 8 bases. After removal of 5 bases from V and 8 bases from J, the junction contained 10 bases not matched to a gene. Germline V lookup: CDR1 SGHTA, CDR2 FQGTGA. CDR3 length: 14 amino acids. The CDR3 is CASSPDRGLEGYTF. The CDR3 DNA is TGTGCCAGCAGCCCAGACAGGGGTTTGGAGGGCTACACCTTC.

V gene TRBV28 combines with J gene TRBJ2-3, with 7 positions matching TRBD2. V shed 2 bases and J 2 bases; nucleotides not matched to a gene: 7. Germline V CDR1 and CDR2: MDHEN, SYDVKM. CDR3 length equals 16 residues. The DNA for the CDR3 is TGTGCCAGCAGTTTACGGGGGGAGTCCCCCACAGATACGCAGTATTTT. It translates to CASSLRGESPTDTQYF.

This clonotype has only one observation. A much larger clone sits a single nucleotide away, making a read error possible. The V and J genes are TRBV19 and TRBJ1-4; D possibly corresponds to TRBD1 (6 bases). In germline, CDR1 is LNHDA, CDR2 SQIVND (reference sequence). The CDR3 runs 13 residues. The CDR3 sequence: CASKVQGIEKLLF. As DNA, the CDR3 is TGTGCCAGTAAGGTCCAGGGGATCGAAAAACTGCTTTTT.

As regards this clonotype: This may come from a read error, since a much larger clone is one base off. This chain connects TRBV11-3 to TRBJ2-5; 8 bases map to TRBD1. The CDR3 loop spans 15 amino acids. From germline, CDR1 is SGHNT and CDR2 YENEEA. This chain's CDR3 is CASSPGRTGKETQCF. In DNA, the CDR3 is TGTGCCAGCAGCCCCGGCAGGACAGGGAAAGAGACCCAGTGCTTC.

As regards this clonotype: The germline gene is not matched at one end of the junction; a read error may be the cause. The chain recombines TRBV20-1 with TRBJ2-1, with TRBD1 as a possible D gene (7 bases). This CDR3 is 15 amino acids long. Germline CDR1 is DFQATT and CDR2 is SNEGSKA (reference sequence). The CDR3 bases are TGTAGTGCTAGCGAGGCGGACAGGCAGGACAATGAGCAGTCCTTC. Translated, it gives CSASEADRQDNEQSF.